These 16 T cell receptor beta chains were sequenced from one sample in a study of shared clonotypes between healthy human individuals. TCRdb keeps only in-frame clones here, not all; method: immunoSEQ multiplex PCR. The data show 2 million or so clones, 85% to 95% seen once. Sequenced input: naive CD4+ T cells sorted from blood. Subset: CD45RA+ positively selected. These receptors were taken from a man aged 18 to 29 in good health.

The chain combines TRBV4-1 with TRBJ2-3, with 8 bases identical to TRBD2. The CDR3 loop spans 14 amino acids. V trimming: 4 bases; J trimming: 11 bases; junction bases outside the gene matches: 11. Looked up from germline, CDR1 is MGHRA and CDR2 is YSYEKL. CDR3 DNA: TGCGCCAGCAGCCCGGGACTAGGATTCCGGGAGCAGTATTTT. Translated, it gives CASSPGLGFREQYF.

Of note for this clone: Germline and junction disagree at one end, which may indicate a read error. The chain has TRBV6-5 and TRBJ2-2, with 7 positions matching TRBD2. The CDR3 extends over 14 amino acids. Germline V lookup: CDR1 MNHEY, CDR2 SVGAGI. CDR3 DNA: TGTGCCAGCAGGCGGGGGATCGGGACCGGGAAGCTGTTTTTT. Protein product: CASRRGIGTGKLFF.

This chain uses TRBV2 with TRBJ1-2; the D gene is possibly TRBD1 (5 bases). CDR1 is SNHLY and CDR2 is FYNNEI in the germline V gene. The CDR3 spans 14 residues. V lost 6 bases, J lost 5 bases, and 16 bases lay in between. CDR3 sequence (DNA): TGTGCCAGCAGACAAGGTGGGGCGCCTTATGGCTACACCTTC. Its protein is CASRQGGAPYGYTF. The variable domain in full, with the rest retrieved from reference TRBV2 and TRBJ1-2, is EPEVTQTPSHQVTQMGQEVILRCVPISNHLYFYWYRQILGQKVEFLVSFYNNEISEKSEIFDDQFSVERPDGSNFTLKIRSTKLEDSAMYFCASRQGGAPYGYTFGSGTRLTVV.

This CDR3 is CASSFLTYGYTF. The DNA for the CDR3 is TGTGCCAGCAGTTTCCTGACCTATGGCTACACCTTC. The J gene is TRBJ1-2, the V gene TRBV28; no definite D call. V was shortened by 3 bases and J by 4 bases, with 6 bases between the two germline ends. Per germline, CDR1 MDHEN and CDR2 SYDVKM. CDR3 length: 12 residues.

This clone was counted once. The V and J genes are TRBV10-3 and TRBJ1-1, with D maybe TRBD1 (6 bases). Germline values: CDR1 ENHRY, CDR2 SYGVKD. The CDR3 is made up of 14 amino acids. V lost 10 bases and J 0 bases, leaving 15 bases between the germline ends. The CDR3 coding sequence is TGTGCCACCCGGGACGACAGGCTGAACACTGAAGCTTTCTTT. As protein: CATRDDRLNTEAFF.

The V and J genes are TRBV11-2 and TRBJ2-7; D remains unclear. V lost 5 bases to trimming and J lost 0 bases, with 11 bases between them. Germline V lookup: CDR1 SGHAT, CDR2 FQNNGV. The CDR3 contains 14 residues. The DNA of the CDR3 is TGTGCCAGCAGCCCTACTTTTAACTCCTACGAGCAGTACTTC. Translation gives CASSPTFNSYEQYF.

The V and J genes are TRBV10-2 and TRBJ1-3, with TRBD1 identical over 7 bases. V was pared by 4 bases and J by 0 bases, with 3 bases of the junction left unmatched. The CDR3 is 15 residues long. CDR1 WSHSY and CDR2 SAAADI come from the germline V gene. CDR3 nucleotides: TGCGCCAGCAGTGGGGACAGCTACTCTGGAAACACCATATATTTT. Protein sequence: CASSGDSYSGNTIYF.

The CDR3 sequence: CASSLGGNSGNTIYF. The CDR3 coding sequence is TGCGCCAGCAGCTTGGGGGGAAACTCTGGAAACACCATATATTTT. The chain is built from TRBV5-1 and TRBJ1-3; D is unclear. The CDR3 spans 15 residues. The V gene's germline CDR1 is SGHRS and CDR2 YFSETQ. V lost 0 bases and J lost 0, with 7 bases in between. Full variable domain (outside the CDR3, taken from reference TRBV5-1 and TRBJ1-3): KAGVTQTPRYLIKTRGQQVTLSCSPISGHRSVSWYQQTPGQGLQFLFEYFSETQRNKGNFPGRFSGRQFSNSRSEMNVSTLELGDSALYLCASSLGGNSGNTIYFGEGSWLTVV.

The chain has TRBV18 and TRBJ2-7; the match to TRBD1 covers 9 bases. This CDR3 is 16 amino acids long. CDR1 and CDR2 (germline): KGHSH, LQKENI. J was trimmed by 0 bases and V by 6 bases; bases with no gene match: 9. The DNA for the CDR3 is TGTGCCAGCTCCCCTACAGGGGGCGCGATCTCCTACGAGCAGTACTTC. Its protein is CASSPTGGAISYEQYF.

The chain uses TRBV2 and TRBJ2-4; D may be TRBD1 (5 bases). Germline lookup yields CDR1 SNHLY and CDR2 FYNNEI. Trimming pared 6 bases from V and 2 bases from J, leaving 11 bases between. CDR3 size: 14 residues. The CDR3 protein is CASSRAGSKNIQYF. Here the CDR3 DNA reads TGTGCCAGCAGCCGGGCAGGGTCCAAAAACATTCAGTACTTC.

DNA of the CDR3: TGTGCCAGCAGCTTAGTGAAAGTACAGGGGATCGGTGGAGGAGAGACCCAGTACTTC. The encoded protein is CASSLVKVQGIGGGETQYF. The rearrangement joins TRBV7-2 to TRBJ2-5, with 7 bases that match TRBD1. The junction had 18 bases not matched to a gene; V was cut back by 1 base and J by 4 bases. The CDR3 is made up of 19 amino acids. The germline CDR1 and CDR2 sequences are SGHTA and FQGNSA.

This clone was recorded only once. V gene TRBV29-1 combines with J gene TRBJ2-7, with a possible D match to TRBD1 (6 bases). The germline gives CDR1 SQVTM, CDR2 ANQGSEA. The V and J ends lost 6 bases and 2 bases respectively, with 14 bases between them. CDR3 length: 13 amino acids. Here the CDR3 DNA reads TGCAGCGTGCACGGACAGAGCACCTACGAGCAGTACTTC. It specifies CSVHGQSTYEQYF.

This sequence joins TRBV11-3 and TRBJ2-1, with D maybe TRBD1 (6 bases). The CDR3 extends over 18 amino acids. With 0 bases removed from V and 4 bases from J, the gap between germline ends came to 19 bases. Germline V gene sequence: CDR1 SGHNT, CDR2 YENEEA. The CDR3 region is CASSLDGIGTRGYNEQFF. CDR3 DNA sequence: TGTGCCAGCAGCTTAGATGGTATCGGGACACGGGGTTACAATGAGCAGTTCTTC.

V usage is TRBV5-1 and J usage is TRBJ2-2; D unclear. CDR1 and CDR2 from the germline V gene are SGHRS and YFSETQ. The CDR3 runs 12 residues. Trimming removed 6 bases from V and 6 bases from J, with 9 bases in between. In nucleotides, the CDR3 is TGCGCCAGCACCCCCCCCGCCGGGGAGCTGTTTTTT. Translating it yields CASTPPAGELFF. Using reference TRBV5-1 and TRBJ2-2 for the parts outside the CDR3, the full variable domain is KAGVTQTPRYLIKTRGQQVTLSCSPISGHRSVSWYQQTPGQGLQFLFEYFSETQRNKGNFPGRFSGRQFSNSRSEMNVSTLELGDSALYLCASTPPAGELFFGEGSRLTVL.

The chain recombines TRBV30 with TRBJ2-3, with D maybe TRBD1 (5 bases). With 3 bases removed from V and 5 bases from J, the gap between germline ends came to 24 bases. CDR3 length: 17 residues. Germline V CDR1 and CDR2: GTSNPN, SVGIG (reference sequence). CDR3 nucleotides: TGTGCCTGGAGCCGAACTCGGACATCTCAAATGGTAGATACGCAGTATTTT. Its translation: CAWSRTRTSQMVDTQYF. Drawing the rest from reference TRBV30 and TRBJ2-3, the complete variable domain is SQTIHQWPATLVQPVGSPLSLECTVEGTSNPNLYWYRQAAGRGLQLLFYSVGIGQISSEVPQNLSASRPQDRQFILSSKKLLLSDSGFYLCAWSRTRTSQMVDTQYFGPGTRLTVL.

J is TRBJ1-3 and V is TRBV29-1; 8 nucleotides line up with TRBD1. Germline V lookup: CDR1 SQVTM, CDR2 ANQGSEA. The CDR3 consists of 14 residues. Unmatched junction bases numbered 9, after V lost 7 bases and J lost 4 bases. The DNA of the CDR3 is TGCAGCGCTACAGGGGGGGATTCCGGAAACACCATATATTTT. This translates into CSATGGDSGNTIYF.